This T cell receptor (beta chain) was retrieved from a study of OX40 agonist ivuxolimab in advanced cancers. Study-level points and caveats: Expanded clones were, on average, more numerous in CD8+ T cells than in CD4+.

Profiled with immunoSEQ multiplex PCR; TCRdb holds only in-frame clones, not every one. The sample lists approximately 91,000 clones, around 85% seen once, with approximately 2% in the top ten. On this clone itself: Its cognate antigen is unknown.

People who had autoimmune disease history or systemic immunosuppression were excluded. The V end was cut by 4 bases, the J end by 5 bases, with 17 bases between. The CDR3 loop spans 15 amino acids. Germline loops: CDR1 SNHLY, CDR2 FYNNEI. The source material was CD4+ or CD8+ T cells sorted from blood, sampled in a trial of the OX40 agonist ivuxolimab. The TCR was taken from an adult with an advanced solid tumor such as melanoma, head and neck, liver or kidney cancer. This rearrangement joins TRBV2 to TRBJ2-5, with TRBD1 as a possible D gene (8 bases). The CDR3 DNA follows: TGTGCCAGCAGTGCATCCACAGGGGGAGGGGAGACCCAGTACTTC. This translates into CASSASTGGGETQYF.